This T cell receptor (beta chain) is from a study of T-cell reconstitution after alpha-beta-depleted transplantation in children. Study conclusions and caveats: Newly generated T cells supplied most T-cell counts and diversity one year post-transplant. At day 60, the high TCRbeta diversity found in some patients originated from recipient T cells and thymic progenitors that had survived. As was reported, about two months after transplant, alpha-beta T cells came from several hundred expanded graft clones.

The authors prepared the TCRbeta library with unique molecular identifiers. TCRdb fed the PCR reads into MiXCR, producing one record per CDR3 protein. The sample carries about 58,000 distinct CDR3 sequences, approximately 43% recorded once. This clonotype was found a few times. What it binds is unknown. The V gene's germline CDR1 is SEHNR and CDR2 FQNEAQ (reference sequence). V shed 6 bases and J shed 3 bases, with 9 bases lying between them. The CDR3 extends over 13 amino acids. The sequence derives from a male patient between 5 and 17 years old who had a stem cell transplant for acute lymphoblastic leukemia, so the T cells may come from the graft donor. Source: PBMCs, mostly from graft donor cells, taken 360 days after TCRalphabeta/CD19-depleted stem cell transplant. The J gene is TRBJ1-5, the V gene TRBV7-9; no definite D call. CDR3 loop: CASSDRYNQPQHF. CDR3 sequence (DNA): TGTGCCAGCAGTGACCGATACAATCAGCCCCAGCATTTT.